A selection of T cell receptor beta chains follows, all from one sample in a study of blood T cell repertoires in COVID-19. TCRdb's copy holds only in-frame clones and misses some; the assay was immunoSEQ multiplex PCR. The data contain 40,000 to 60,000 clones, about 86% of them singletons. The sample taken for sequencing was peripheral blood. The receptor source for this set is a man at least 80 years old with active COVID-19. Both conserved end residues are part of each CDR3. Fields, in order: D gene, clone size, V gene, J gene, CDR3 DNA, CDR3 protein. D genes are given only for firm matches. Not every row has a clone size; where given, it reads once, few, many or a size class.

d_gene: -; abundance: -; v_gene: TRBV5-1; j_gene: TRBJ1-1; CDR3nt: TGCGCCAGCAGTATAGTCGGGGGAACCACTGAAGCTTTCTTT; CDR3aa: CASSIVGGTTEAFF
d_gene: -; abundance: -; v_gene: TRBV12-3/TRBV12-4; j_gene: TRBJ1-2; CDR3nt: TGTGCCAGCTGCGGGGCCGTAAACTATGGCTACACCTTC; CDR3aa: CASCGAVNYGYTF
d_gene: TRBD1; abundance: -; v_gene: TRBV6-4; j_gene: TRBJ1-5; CDR3nt: TGTGCCAGCAGCCCAGACAGGGGGAGCAATCAGCCCCAGCATTTT; CDR3aa: CASSPDRGSNQPQHF
d_gene: TRBD2; abundance: -; v_gene: TRBV7-9; j_gene: TRBJ2-1; CDR3nt: TGTGCCAGCAGCCCCCGGGGGACTAGCGTCTACAATGAGCAGTTCTTC; CDR3aa: CASSPRGTSVYNEQFF
d_gene: -; abundance: -; v_gene: TRBV24-1; j_gene: TRBJ1-5; CDR3nt: TGTGCCACCAGTGATTTCTCCGCGGGGGCGTGGAGTCAGCCCCAGCATTTT; CDR3aa: CATSDFSAGAWSQPQHF
d_gene: TRBD1; abundance: -; v_gene: TRBV10-3; j_gene: TRBJ2-2; CDR3nt: TGTGCCATCAGTGTAGGGACAGTAAACACCGGGGAGCTGTTTTTT; CDR3aa: CAISVGTVNTGELFF
d_gene: TRBD1; abundance: -; v_gene: TRBV7-2; j_gene: TRBJ1-2; CDR3nt: TGTGCCAGCAGCCGGCAGGGGGACTATGGCTACACCTTC; CDR3aa: CASSRQGDYGYTF
d_gene: TRBD1; abundance: -; v_gene: TRBV15; j_gene: TRBJ2-1; CDR3nt: TGTGCCACCAGCAGGGGGGGAAAGACAGGGGCACTCTACAATGAGCAGTTCTTC; CDR3aa: CATSRGGKTGALYNEQFF
d_gene: -; abundance: -; v_gene: TRBV30; j_gene: TRBJ2-3; CDR3nt: TGTGCCTGGGACTCTAGCCGCACAGATACGCAGTATTTT; CDR3aa: CAWDSSRTDTQYF
d_gene: TRBD1; abundance: -; v_gene: TRBV11-2; j_gene: TRBJ1-3; CDR3nt: TGTGCCAGCAGCTTAGAGCTGACAGGGTCTGGAAACACCATATATTTT; CDR3aa: CASSLELTGSGNTIYF
d_gene: -; abundance: -; v_gene: TRBV28; j_gene: TRBJ2-3; CDR3nt: TGTGCCAGCAGTTTCCCGGAAATTTGGGCTAGCGCCAGCACAGATACGCAGTATTTT; CDR3aa: CASSFPEIWASASTDTQYF
d_gene: -; abundance: -; v_gene: TRBV3-1/TRBV3-2; j_gene: TRBJ2-7; CDR3nt: TGTGCCAGCAGCCCCTACCAAACAGGCTACGAGCAGTACTTC; CDR3aa: CASSPYQTGYEQYF
d_gene: TRBD1; abundance: few; v_gene: TRBV28; j_gene: TRBJ2-7; CDR3nt: TGTGCCAGCAGTTTGACAGGGACCTACGAGCAGTACTTC; CDR3aa: CASSLTGTYEQYF
d_gene: TRBD2; abundance: -; v_gene: TRBV5-4; j_gene: TRBJ2-7; CDR3nt: TGTGCCAGCAGTCGATGGACTAGCGGGAACTCCTACGAGCAGTACTTC; CDR3aa: CASSRWTSGNSYEQYF
d_gene: -; abundance: few; v_gene: TRBV2; j_gene: TRBJ2-5; CDR3nt: TGTGCCAGGGGCCAGGGGCTCGGGACCCAGTACTTC; CDR3aa: CARGQGLGTQYF
d_gene: TRBD1; abundance: once; v_gene: TRBV18; j_gene: TRBJ1-1; CDR3nt: TGTGCCAGCTCAGCACAGGGGTTGAACACTGAAGCTTTCTTT; CDR3aa: CASSAQGLNTEAFF
d_gene: -; abundance: -; v_gene: TRBV19; j_gene: TRBJ2-2; CDR3nt: TGTGCCAGTATGGGGGGTGTAATCGGGTACACCGGGGAGCTGTTTTTT; CDR3aa: CASMGGVIGYTGELFF
d_gene: -; abundance: -; v_gene: TRBV11-2; j_gene: TRBJ2-3; CDR3nt: TGTGCCAGCAGCTTACCAGGTGCCGCCACAGATACGCAGTATTTT; CDR3aa: CASSLPGAATDTQYF
d_gene: -; abundance: -; v_gene: TRBV24-1; j_gene: TRBJ2-7; CDR3nt: TGTGCCACCAGTGATCCGCGGTCGTCCTTCGAGCAGTACTTC; CDR3aa: CATSDPRSSFEQYF
d_gene: TRBD2; abundance: once; v_gene: TRBV19; j_gene: TRBJ2-1; CDR3nt: TGTGCCAGTAGTAGGCTAGCGGGAACCTACAATGAGCAGTTCTTC; CDR3aa: CASSRLAGTYNEQFF